The 16 T cell receptor beta chains below were found in one sample sequenced in a study of prognosis after radiotherapy for stage I lung cancer. Two rounds of multiplex PCR amplified TCR beta CDR3 from genomic DNA. Used in first-round PCR were primers specific to each TRBV and TRBJ gene. A single record per CDR3 protein comes from TCRdb applying MiXCR to the multiplex PCR reads. The sample lists some 56,000 distinct CDR3 sequences, about a quarter occurring once. The specimen was PBMCs, collected before or after stereotactic body radiation therapy (not recorded which). The receptor set was obtained from a donor at least 50 years old with non-small cell lung cancer.

This clonotype was found many times. This chain links TRBV11-2 with TRBJ2-7; D is uncertain. CDR3 length: 16 amino acids. The germline V gene encodes CDR1 SGHAT and CDR2 FQNNGV. Trimming pared 7 bases from V and 0 bases from J, leaving 19 bases between. CDR3 in DNA: TGTGCCAGCACCAAGACGGGCAGGTTGGGCTCCTACGAGCAGTACTTC. It is translated as CASTKTGRLGSYEQYF.

This clonotype was seen ten or more times. CDR3 DNA sequence: TGCGCCAGCGCCGAAGGGGGGACAGGATTATCTGGGGCCAACGTCCTGACTTTC. Residues: CASAEGGTGLSGANVLTF. The V gene is TRBV5-1, the J gene TRBJ2-6; 8 bases line up with TRBD1. Germline-derived CDR1 and CDR2 are SGHRS and YFSETQ. CDR3 length: 18 amino acids. Losses at the gene ends were 7 bases for V and 1 base for J; bases not matched to a gene: 13. The variable domain in full, completed from reference TRBV5-1 and TRBJ2-6, reads KAGVTQTPRYLIKTRGQQVTLSCSPISGHRSVSWYQQTPGQGLQFLFEYFSETQRNKGNFPGRFSGRQFSNSRSEMNVSTLELGDSALYLCASAEGGTGLSGANVLTFGAGSRLTVL.

This clonotype has just a few counts. Since a much larger clone is just one base distant, this may be a read error. The V call is TRBV5-1, the J call TRBJ2-5; a possible D gene is TRBD2 (6 bases). Germline CDR1 SGHRS, CDR2 YFSETQ. CDR3 length equals 13 residues. The chain's CDR3 is CASGLGGRETQYF. Written as DNA, the CDR3 is TGCGCCAGCGGCTTGGGAGGTCGGGAGACCCAGTACTTC.

This clonotype was seen repeatedly, ten times or more. This sequence joins TRBV6-5 and TRBJ1-5; no clear D gene. The CDR3 is 14 residues long. Trimming cost V 0 bases and J 9 bases, with 12 bases left between them. In germline, CDR1 is MNHEY, CDR2 SVGAGI. The CDR3, as DNA: TGTGCCAGCAGTTACTCGCAGTCAGTAGCGCCCCAGCATTTT. It codes for CASSYSQSVAPQHF.

This clonotype has a count of ten or more. This chain links TRBV5-1 with TRBJ1-4; no reliable D call. V lost 5 bases and J 8 bases, leaving 10 bases between the germline ends. The CDR3 extends over 12 amino acids. Germline assignment: CDR1 SGHRS and CDR2 YFSETQ. In DNA form, the CDR3 reads TGCGCCAGCAGTCTTTCGTCGGAAAAACTGTTTTTT. Protein sequence: CASSLSSEKLFF.

In this sample, this clonotype turned up many times. The V gene is TRBV20-1, the J gene TRBJ1-2; D not certain. Germline CDR1 and CDR2: DFQATT and SNEGSKA (reference sequence). With 6 bases removed from V and 1 base from J, the gap between germline ends came to 12 bases. The CDR3 has 13 amino acids. CDR3 protein: CSAHRGFNYGYTF. For the CDR3, the DNA is TGCAGTGCCCACCGCGGGTTTAACTATGGCTACACCTTC.

This clonotype has a count of ten or more. This sequence joins TRBV20-1 and TRBJ1-2; D might be TRBD1 (5 bases). The CDR3 is made up of 14 amino acids. The ends were cut back, 3 bases at V and 4 bases at J, with 15 bases in the middle. Germline values: CDR1 DFQATT, CDR2 SNEGSKA (reference sequence). The CDR3 nucleotides are TGCAGTGCTAGTGGGGCAGGTCTTACCTATGGCTACACCTTC. It specifies CSASGAGLTYGYTF.

In its sample, this clonotype was seen many times. V usage is TRBV12-5 and J usage is TRBJ1-2; D is ambiguous. Germline V gene data show CDR1 as LGHNT and CDR2 as FRNRAP. The CDR3 is made up of 10 amino acids. Between the trimmed V and J ends, which lost 6 bases and 4 bases, there was a span of 3 bases. CDR3: CASGSYGYTF. The DNA of the CDR3 is TGTGCTAGTGGGAGCTATGGCTACACCTTC.

With respect to this clonotype: It is likely a read error: a sequence one base away is far more abundant. This rearrangement joins TRBV6-8 to TRBJ2-3; a possible D gene is TRBD1 (5 bases). Germline-derived CDR1 and CDR2 are MNHGY and SAAAGT. V was clipped by 2 bases and J by 3 bases, with 15 bases between them. This CDR3 spans 16 amino acids. CDR3 amino acids: CASSYRQGGLTDTQYF. In nucleotides, the CDR3 is TGTGCCAGCAGTTACAGGCAGGGTGGATTAACAGATACGCAGTATTTT.

In the case of this clonotype: A read error may be the cause here, since a much bigger clone is one base away. The CDR3 does not end in the conserved phenylalanine or tryptophan, so this is likely a read error. The limits of the CDR3 on the DNA are not certain, so only TCRdb's listed CDR3 is given. The genes are TRBV5-1 and TRBJ1-6; the D segment call TRBD1 is taken from the table without a DNA check. The CDR3 is 15 amino acids long, termini counted. Germline V gene lookup returns CDR1 SGHRS and CDR2 YFSETQ. This CDR3 is CASSIRDRGQSPLNS.

This clonotype occurred many times. This chain connects TRBV5-8 to TRBJ2-3; D gene unclear. V was clipped by 1 base and J by 4 bases, with 7 bases between them. Germline V lookup: CDR1 SGHTS, CDR2 YDEGEE. This CDR3 has 13 amino acids. The CDR3 sequence is CASSLSGADTQYF. The CDR3 nucleotides are TGTGCCAGCAGCTTGTCTGGGGCAGATACGCAGTATTTT.

This chain connects TRBV3-1 to TRBJ2-2; D is uncertain. The CDR3 is 11 residues long. The V gene lost 4 bases and the J gene lost 7 bases, with 4 bases spanning the gap. Germline lookup yields CDR1 LGHDT and CDR2 YNNKEL (reference sequence). The CDR3 DNA reads TGTGCCAGCAGCCCGCTCGGGGAGCTGTTTTTT. Its translation is CASSPLGELFF.

In regard to this clonotype: A much more abundant neighbour one base away suggests this may be a read error. The rearrangement links TRBV7-2 to TRBJ2-5, with 11 bases aligning to TRBD2. CDR3 size: 14 residues. Germline CDR1 is SGHTA and CDR2 is FQGNSA. CDR3 coding DNA: TGTGCCAGCAGATTAGCGGGGGGGCCTGAGACCCAGTACTTC. Translated: CASRLAGGPETQYF. Full variable domain (outside the CDR3, taken from reference TRBV7-2 and TRBJ2-5): GAGVSQSPSNKVTEKGKDVELRCDPISGHTALYWYRQSLGQGLEFLIYFQGNSAPDKSGLPSDRFSAERTGGSVSTLTIQRTQQEDSAVYLCASRLAGGPETQYFGPGTRLLVL.

Regarding this clonotype: It is likely a read error: a sequence one base away is far more abundant. The CDR3 protein is CASSLKVGGEKFF. CDR3 DNA sequence: TGTGCCAGCAGCTTAAAAGTTGGGGGTGAGAAGTTCTTC. The chain links TRBV7-3 to TRBJ2-4, with D perhaps TRBD1 or TRBD2 (5 bases each). Germline V gene data show CDR1 as SGHTA and CDR2 as FQGTGA. The CDR3 runs to 13 residues.

This clonotype occurred once. A much larger clone lies one base from this, so it may be a read error. The CDR3 coding sequence is TGCGCCAGCAGCCAATATATCGCTGGGGATTACACAGATACGCAGTATTTT. It is translated as CASSQYIAGDYTDTQYF. The rearrangement uses TRBV4-3 and TRBJ2-3, with unresolved D. Germline V gives CDR1 LGHNA, CDR2 YSLEER. Trimming left V 2 bases short and J 2 bases short, with 17 bases between. The CDR3 is 17 amino acids.

In its sample, this clonotype was seen many times. The chain has TRBV6-5 and TRBJ1-1; unclear D gene. CDR1 is MNHEY, CDR2 SVGAGI, per germline. The V and J ends lost 2 bases and 3 bases respectively, with 13 bases between them. This CDR3 spans 15 amino acids. The CDR3 loop reads CASSYPPGGDTEAFF. The DNA of the CDR3 is TGTGCCAGCAGTTACCCTCCGGGCGGAGACACTGAAGCTTTCTTT.